The 19 T cell receptor beta chains reported below all come from one sample, sequenced in a study of shared clonotypes between healthy human individuals. Generated by immunoSEQ multiplex PCR, the TCRdb table keeps only in-frame clones and is missing some. This table holds some 500,000 clones, 79% found once. Material: PBMCs. The receptors come from a woman in her thirties or forties in good health. Some clones in this sample may be carry-over from other donors' samples.

V and J are TRBV19 and TRBJ2-2; 8 positions match TRBD2. Germline CDR1 reads LNHDA; CDR2 reads SQIVND (reference sequence). V lost 5 bases to trimming and J lost 1 base; unmatched junction nucleotides: 6. The CDR3 totals 16 residues. The CDR3 nucleotides are TGTGCCAGTAGTGTGGAGCGGGGGAGGAACACCGGGGAGCTGTTTTTT. Encoded protein: CASSVERGRNTGELFF.

V gene TRBV7-6 combines with J gene TRBJ2-7, with D tentatively TRBD2 (6 bases). The CDR3 extends over 13 amino acids. V gave up 3 bases and J gave up 2 bases, with 8 bases separating them. Per the germline V gene, CDR1 is SGHVS and CDR2 is FNYEAQ. CDR3 DNA: TGTGCCAGCAGCTTCGGGGGAGCCTACGAGCAGTACTTC. It translates to CASSFGGAYEQYF.

The sample holds a few counts of this clone. V gene TRBV11-3 combines with J gene TRBJ2-7, with 9 bases aligning to TRBD2. Unmatched junction bases numbered 5, after V lost 1 base and J lost 4 bases. This CDR3 comprises 15 residues. The germline CDR1 and CDR2 sequences are SGHNT and YENEEA. The CDR3 spells CASSLGGGARYEQYF. In DNA, the CDR3 is TGTGCCAGCAGCTTAGGCGGGGGGGCCCGTTACGAGCAGTACTTC.

The J gene is TRBJ2-6, the V gene TRBV27; no clear D. The CDR3 runs 13 residues. The germline V gene has CDR1 MNHEY and CDR2 SMNVEV (reference sequence). V shed 11 bases and J shed 0 bases, with 8 bases lying between them. CDR3 in DNA: TGTGCCGCCGGAGACTCTGGGGCCAACGTCCTGACTTTC. Translated: CAAGDSGANVLTF.

The chain joins TRBV11-1 to TRBJ2-1, with D unclear. The CDR3 is 11 amino acids. Trimming took 1 base from V and 8 from J, leaving 3 bases between them. Germline V gene sequence: CDR1 SGHAT, CDR2 FQDESV (reference sequence). CDR3: CASSLGYEQFF. The CDR3 bases are TGTGCCAGCAGCTTAGGGTATGAGCAGTTCTTC. Filled out from reference TRBV11-1 and TRBJ2-1, the complete variable domain reads EAEVAQSPRYKITEKSQAVAFWCDPISGHATLYWYRQILGQGPELLVQFQDESVVDDSQLPKDRFSAERLKGVDSTLKIQPAELGDSAMYLCASSLGYEQFFGPGTRLTVL.

The J gene is TRBJ1-2, the V gene TRBV6-5; D might be TRBD1 (5 bases). Germline loops: CDR1 MNHEY, CDR2 SVGAGI. This CDR3 contains 15 residues. V lost 5 bases and J lost 7, with 20 bases in between. The CDR3 sequence: CASSALQGLHRGYTF. The CDR3 nucleotides read TGTGCCAGCAGTGCCCTCCAGGGCCTTCATCGTGGCTACACCTTC.

This clone was observed at least ten times. The rearrangement joins TRBV2 to TRBJ2-7, with no clear D. The V and J ends lost 7 bases and 7 bases respectively, with 14 bases between them. Germline CDR1 SNHLY, CDR2 FYNNEI. This CDR3 region has 12 residues. The CDR3 DNA reads TGTGCCAGCACGGGCCAGCCTGGGGAGCAGTACTTC. Its translation: CASTGQPGEQYF.

The chain employs TRBV7-8 and TRBJ2-7; the match to TRBD1 covers 7 bases. Germline V gene data show CDR1 as SGHVS and CDR2 as FQNEAQ. This CDR3 region has 15 residues. Trimming cost V 4 bases and J 4 bases; bases outside gene matches: 10. CDR3 sequence reads: CASSSQGIRTYEQYF. The CDR3 region has the DNA TGTGCCAGCAGCTCACAGGGGATTAGGACTTACGAGCAGTACTTC.

With respect to this clone: Other DNA sequences from this sample encode an identical CDR3 as well. The CDR3 loop reads CASSSTGGTGELFF. For the CDR3, the DNA is TGTGCCAGCAGCTCGACAGGGGGAACCGGGGAGCTGTTTTTT. This rearrangement joins TRBV11-2 to TRBJ2-2, with 9 bases fitting TRBD1. Per the germline V gene, CDR1 is SGHAT and CDR2 is FQNNGV. With 4 bases clipped from V and 5 bases from J, the junction kept 2 bases outside the gene matches. The CDR3 consists of 14 residues.

The chain employs TRBV5-8 and TRBJ2-2; TRBD2 matches 9 bases. Germline CDR1 is SGHTS and CDR2 is YDEGEE. Unmatched junction bases numbered 10, after V lost 5 bases and J lost 5 bases. The CDR3 totals 16 residues. CDR3 in amino acids: CASRLGLAGLTGELFF. CDR3 in DNA: TGTGCCAGCAGACTTGGGCTAGCGGGATTAACCGGGGAGCTGTTTTTT. The full variable domain, rest sourced from reference TRBV5-8 and TRBJ2-2, is EAGVTQSPTHLIKTRGQQATLRCSPISGHTSVYWYQQALGLGLQFLLWYDEGEERNRGNFPPRFSGRQFPNYSSELNVNALELEDSALYLCASRLGLAGLTGELFFGEGSRLTVL.

The chain combines TRBV19 with TRBJ2-5, with 8 bases lining up with TRBD2. CDR1 LNHDA and CDR2 SQIVND come from the germline V gene (reference sequence). The CDR3 spans 14 residues. V was clipped by 1 base and J by 5 bases; unmatched bases: 3. The CDR3 region has the DNA TGTGCCAGTAGTATAGCGGGAGGGGTGGAGACCCAGTACTTC. Protein: CASSIAGGVETQYF.

The V call is TRBV7-8, the J call TRBJ2-3, with 7 bases that match TRBD2. Germline V gene data show CDR1 as SGHVS and CDR2 as FQNEAQ. This CDR3 region has 18 residues. V was pared by 2 bases and J by 3 bases, with 14 bases of the junction left unmatched. CDR3: CASSLSPRYGGSTDTQYF. The CDR3 DNA reads as TGTGCCAGCAGCTTAAGTCCCCGTTATGGCGGGAGTACAGATACGCAGTATTTT.

The chain recombines TRBV28 with TRBJ2-2; TRBD2 matches 9 bases. V lost 7 bases, J lost 4 bases, and 13 bases stayed unmatched. Germline V gene lookup returns CDR1 MDHEN and CDR2 SYDVKM. This CDR3 is built from 17 residues. The CDR3 coding sequence is TGTGCCAGCACCCGCCGCGGGAGGGGCGCGGGCACCGGGGAGCTGTTTTTT. This sequence encodes CASTRRGRGAGTGELFF. Drawing the rest from reference TRBV28 and TRBJ2-2, the complete variable domain is DVKVTQSSRYLVKRTGEKVFLECVQDMDHENMFWYRQDPGLGLRLIYFSYDVKMKEKGDIPEGYSVSREKKERFSLILESASTNQTSMYLCASTRRGRGAGTGELFFGEGSRLTVL.

The CDR3 protein is CASSEGFGDSGEQYF. In nucleotides, the CDR3 is TGTGCCAGCAGTGAGGGATTCGGGGACAGCGGGGAGCAGTACTTC. This chain joins TRBV6-1 and TRBJ2-5; possibly TRBD1 or TRBD2 for D (7 bases each). CDR3 length: 15 amino acids. In germline, CDR1 is MNHNS, CDR2 SASEGT. The germline V and J ends were trimmed by 3 bases and 11 bases, with 22 bases remaining between them.

This chain joins TRBV6-1 and TRBJ2-5, with D possibly being TRBD2 (5 bases). Trimming pared 2 bases from V and 5 bases from J, leaving 15 bases between. Germline V gene sequence: CDR1 MNHNS, CDR2 SASEGT. This CDR3 contains 15 residues. For the CDR3, the DNA is TGTGCCAGCAGTGAATTTGCAGGTTCGGGGGAGACCCAGTACTTC. Encoded protein: CASSEFAGSGETQYF.

The V and J genes are TRBV7-3 and TRBJ2-2; D remains ambiguous. Germline assignment: CDR1 SGHTA and CDR2 FQGTGA. This CDR3 is built from 12 residues. V lost 5 bases and J 8 bases, leaving 9 bases between the germline ends. CDR3 region: CASSQYPGELFF. CDR3 in DNA: TGTGCCAGCAGCCAATATCCGGGGGAGCTGTTTTTT.

The chain recombines TRBV11-2 with TRBJ2-5, with TRBD2 as a possible D gene (5 bases). The length of the CDR3 is 13 residues. The germline V gene has CDR1 SGHAT and CDR2 FQNNGV. The V end was cut by 4 bases, the J end by 5 bases, with 11 bases between. In nucleotides, the CDR3 is TGTGCCAGCAGCTCCCTAGCTATGGAGACCCAGTACTTC. This translates into CASSSLAMETQYF.

The J gene is TRBJ2-1, the V gene TRBV27; tentatively, D is TRBD2 (6 bases). This CDR3 has 14 amino acids. Trimming took off 2 bases at V and 9 bases at J, with 14 bases between the two ends. The germline V gene encodes CDR1 MNHEY and CDR2 SMNVEV (reference sequence). The chain's CDR3 is CASSLMAGWSEQFF. In nucleotides, the CDR3 is TGTGCCAGCAGTTTAATGGCGGGATGGAGTGAGCAGTTCTTC.

The CDR3 region has the DNA TGTGCCAGCAGTGAATATGGGTCCCGCATCTACGAGCAGTACTTC. Protein product: CASSEYGSRIYEQYF. The chain uses TRBV25-1 and TRBJ2-7; D is unclear. V was clipped by 0 bases and J by 3 bases, with 12 bases between them. The CDR3 contains 15 residues. Germline CDR1 reads MGHDK; CDR2 reads SYGVNS.